This T cell receptor beta chain was captured by sequencing in a study of blood T cell repertoires in COVID-19. Study details: Donors in the United States, Italy and Spain gave samples during acute or convalescent COVID-19. In each case, the material was cDNA or gDNA derived from T cells, B-cell-depleted T cells, or PBMCs.

As handled by the study authors: From reference gene primer amplification, estimates of nucleated cell counts were derived. Repertoires were generated with immunoSEQ multiplex PCR, while TCRdb's copy carries only in-frame clones and drops some. That table supplies the V and J calls and clone size; D and trimming were determined from the DNA. The table shows under 300,000 clones, with about 85% occurring only once. CDR3 size: 14 residues. Trimming took 3 bases from V and 2 from J, leaving 10 bases between them. Germline V gene sequence: CDR1 LNHNV, CDR2 YYDKDF (reference sequence). V gene TRBV15 combines with J gene TRBJ2-5; D unclear. The sequence came from a man between 25 and 39 years old who had recovered from COVID-19. Material for sequencing was peripheral blood. For the CDR3, the DNA is TGTGCCACCAGCAGGAACAGAAAACAAGAGACCCAGTACTTC. As protein: CATSRNRKQETQYF.